The sample holds a few counts of the clone carrying this T cell receptor beta chain. Its target is not known. Trimming removed 0 bases at V and 3 bases at J, with 6 bases between. The CDR3 sequence is 13 residues long. Germline assignment: CDR1 SGHDN and CDR2 FVKESK. TCR beta CDR3 regions were amplified from RNA transcripts. The HTBI primer set was used in a first-round RT-PCR of the TCR CDR3. From the multiplex PCR reads, TCRdb called clonotypes with MiXCR, one entry per CDR3 protein. The table includes some 300,000 distinct CDR3 sequences, around 19% detected once. This sample stems from a study of T cells in Graves' hyperthyroidism and ophthalmopathy. Study-level points and caveats: Ophthalmopathy stood apart from stable hyperthyroidism in a 13 V-J model. Most expanded thyroid clonotypes above 0.001 also appeared in blood.

Each person with ophthalmopathy scored at least 3 on the Clinical Activity Score, reached NOSPECS grade 4 or higher, and had been ill under 3 months. Reasons for excluding patients were uncontrolled infection, other autoimmune disease, pregnancy or lactation. This receptor was obtained from a man aged 45 to 65 with Graves' ophthalmopathy. Specimen: blood. The chain links TRBV14 to TRBJ2-7; D not resolved. The CDR3 region is CASSQDPFYEQYF. In nucleotides, the CDR3 is TGTGCCAGCAGCCAAGATCCATTCTACGAGCAGTACTTC.